What follows is one T cell receptor beta chain and its context. The germline gives CDR1 MNHEY, CDR2 SVGAGI. The CDR3 is 16 residues long. V was pared by 2 bases and J by 0 bases, with 11 bases between. Produced via immunoSEQ multiplex PCR; TCRdb's table is partial and in-frame only. The table records hundreds of thousands of clones, roughly 90% of them present only once. The entry originates in a study of blood T cell repertoires in COVID-19. Study information: Collection of acute and convalescent COVID-19 samples took place in the United States, Italy and Spain. PBMCs, B-cell-depleted T cells, or T cells provided the cDNA or gDNA that made up the material.

The genes are TRBV6-5 and TRBJ2-1, with D unclear. This receptor was identified in a woman between 25 and 40 years old with acute or convalescent COVID-19. Sequences were obtained from peripheral blood. CDR3 DNA sequence: TGTGCCAGCAGTTACGAATTGCGGCCCTCCTACAATGAGCAGTTCTTC. As protein: CASSYELRPSYNEQFF.